This T cell receptor (beta chain) was documented in a study of blood T cell repertoires in COVID-19. Study as a whole: Sites in the United States, Italy and Spain provided acute and convalescent COVID-19 samples. Sample material is recorded as cDNA or gDNA derived from T cells, B-cell-depleted T cells, or PBMCs.

This clone has a single count. Germline loops: CDR1 LNHDA, CDR2 SQIVND (reference sequence). This CDR3 has 13 residues. V gave up 3 bases and J gave up 7 bases, with 11 bases separating them. The authors' processing: Quantification of nucleated cells was approximated via reference gene primer amplification. Only in-frame clones appear in the TCRdb table, and some are missing; sequencing was by immunoSEQ multiplex PCR. V and J calls plus clone size are reproduced from that table; the DNA served to infer D and trimming. Here the sample spans under 95,000 clones, roughly 87% being singletons. The genes are TRBV19 and TRBJ2-3; perhaps TRBD2 as D (6 bases). The source material was peripheral blood. The TCR originated in a man between 60 and 70 years old with acute or convalescent COVID-19. The CDR3 bases are TGTGCCAGTAGTATGGAGGGTGGGAATACGCAGTATTTT. It yields the protein CASSMEGGNTQYF.